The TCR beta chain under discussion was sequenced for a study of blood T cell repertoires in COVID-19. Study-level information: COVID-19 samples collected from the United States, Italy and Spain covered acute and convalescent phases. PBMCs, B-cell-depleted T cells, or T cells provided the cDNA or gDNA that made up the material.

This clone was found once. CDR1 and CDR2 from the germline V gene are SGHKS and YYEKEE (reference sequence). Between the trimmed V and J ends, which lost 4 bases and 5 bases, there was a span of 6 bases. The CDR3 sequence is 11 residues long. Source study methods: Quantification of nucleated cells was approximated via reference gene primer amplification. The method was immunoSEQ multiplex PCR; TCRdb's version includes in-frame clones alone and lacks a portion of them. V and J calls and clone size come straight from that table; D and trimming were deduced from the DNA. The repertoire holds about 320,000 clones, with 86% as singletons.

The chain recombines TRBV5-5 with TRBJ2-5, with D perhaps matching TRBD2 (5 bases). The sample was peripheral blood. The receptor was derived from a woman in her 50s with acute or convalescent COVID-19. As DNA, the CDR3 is TGTGCCAGCAGCCGCGGGGAGACCCAGTACTTC. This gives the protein CASSRGETQYF.